The 13 T cell receptor beta chains reported below all come from one sample, sequenced in a study of T cells in Graves' hyperthyroidism and ophthalmopathy (dated by TCRdb to between 2019 and 2020). To prepare the library, multiplex PCR was applied. The sequencer was an Illumina HiSeq 2000. The TCR beta CDR3 regions were amplified from the RNA transcripts. The TCR CDR3 was subjected to a first round of RT-PCR using the HTBI primer set and the Qiagen OneStep RT-PCR kit. The raw public reads went through TCRdb reprocessing: fastp at Q25, MiXCR clone calling, in-frame beta chains kept. Rows merge per CDR3 protein into single entries with the most common DNA and genes. In this sample the table shows about 550,000 distinct CDR3 sequences, 20% of which occur a single time. The top ten clonotypes cover about 25% of the sample. Sequenced: blood. These receptor sequences come from a young man with Graves' hyperthyroidism.

V usage is TRBV28 and J usage is TRBJ2-7; 9 bases agree with TRBD2. The length of the CDR3 is 17 residues. Germline-derived CDR1 and CDR2 are MDHEN and SYDVKM. J gave up 3 bases and V 4 bases, and 13 bases lay outside the gene matches. The CDR3 nucleotides read TGTGCCAGCAGTTCACCTGGACTAGCGCTACTCGACTACGAGCAGTACTTC. It specifies CASSSPGLALLDYEQYF.

This clonotype appeared many times. The chain joins TRBV5-1 to TRBJ1-2, with 7 bases fitting TRBD1. Germline CDR1 SGHRS, CDR2 YFSETQ. The CDR3 runs to 12 residues. V lost 4 bases, J lost 10 bases, and 7 bases stayed unmatched. CDR3 coding DNA: TGCGCCAGCAGCCCGGGACAGACATACTACACCTTC. Protein: CASSPGQTYYTF.

In its sample, this clonotype was seen a few times. The chain employs TRBV29-1 and TRBJ2-4; D not certain. V lost 4 bases, J lost 2 bases, and 3 bases lay in between. Germline assignment: CDR1 SQVTM and CDR2 ANQGSEA. This CDR3 is 11 amino acids long. Written as DNA, the CDR3 is TGCAGCGTTGGGACCAAAAACATTCAGTACTTC. As protein: CSVGTKNIQYF.

There are many counts of this clonotype. J is TRBJ1-1 and V is TRBV6-1; TRBD1 aligns across 7 bases. The J segment lost 1 base and the V segment lost 5 bases, leaving 7 bases of the junction unmatched. The CDR3 is 15 residues long. The germline gives CDR1 MNHNS, CDR2 SASEGT. The DNA for the CDR3 is TGTGCCAGCAGTCCCAGGGGGAAAACGAACACTGAAGCTTTCTTT. Its translation: CASSPRGKTNTEAFF.

At least ten counts were recorded for this clonotype. The V call is TRBV6-5, the J call TRBJ2-2, with a possible D match to TRBD2 (6 bases). V lost 4 bases, J lost 7 bases, and 10 bases lay in between. This CDR3 is built from 13 residues. Germline V gene sequence: CDR1 MNHEY, CDR2 SVGAGI. Written as DNA, the CDR3 is TGTGCCAGCAGTTGGGACTGGCACGGGGAGCTGTTTTTT. Encoded protein: CASSWDWHGELFF.

This clonotype was detected ten times or more. V is TRBV2 and J is TRBJ1-1; weak D call: TRBD1 (6 bases). Germline CDR1 is SNHLY and CDR2 is FYNNEI. The CDR3 consists of 15 residues. V was clipped by 6 bases and J by 0 bases, with 14 bases between them. In DNA form, the CDR3 reads TGTGCCAGCAGAGGACAGACCCCTATGAACACTGAAGCTTTCTTT. Its translation: CASRGQTPMNTEAFF.

This clonotype was seen many times. V is TRBV29-1 and J is TRBJ1-2; D gene uncertain. The V and J ends lost 4 bases and 2 bases respectively, with 8 bases between them. CDR1 SQVTM and CDR2 ANQGSEA come from the germline V gene. The CDR3 extends over 12 amino acids. The CDR3 sequence: CSVVAENYGYTF. DNA of the CDR3: TGCAGCGTTGTAGCGGAGAACTATGGCTACACCTTC. The full variable domain, with the rest looked up from reference TRBV29-1 and TRBJ1-2, is SAVISQKPSRDICQRGTSLTIQCQVDSQVTMMFWYRQQPGQSLTLIATANQGSEATYESGFVIDKFPISRPNLTFSTLTVSNMSPEDSSIYLCSVVAENYGYTFGSGTRLTVV.

This chain links TRBV11-2 with TRBJ2-5, with TRBD2 matching over 7 bases. The ends lost 6 bases at V and 5 bases at J; junction bases unmatched: 12. Germline-derived CDR1 and CDR2 are SGHAT and FQNNGV. This CDR3 comprises 15 residues. CDR3 nucleotide sequence: TGTGCCAGCAGTTCTCCGGGACTACCGAGGGAGACCCAGTACTTC. Residues: CASSSPGLPRETQYF.

This clonotype was counted at least ten times. The rearrangement uses TRBV28 and TRBJ2-7; D possibly uses TRBD1 or TRBD2 (5 bases each). Germline V lookup: CDR1 MDHEN, CDR2 SYDVKM. This CDR3 has 16 amino acids. V lost 3 bases to trimming and J lost 4 bases, with 19 bases between them. CDR3 sequence reads: CASSLATGSPGYEQYF. Here the CDR3 DNA reads TGTGCCAGCAGTTTGGCTACAGGTTCCCCGGGGTACGAGCAGTACTTC.

V usage is TRBV7-3 and J usage is TRBJ1-2, with TRBD1 matching over 9 bases. CDR1 and CDR2 (germline): SGHTA, FQGTGA. The CDR3 has 15 residues. The V and J ends lost 5 bases and 2 bases, in that order; junction bases with no gene match: 6. CDR3 sequence (DNA): TGTGCCAGCAGCCCGAGGGACAGGGAAAACTATGGCTACACCTTC. This codes for CASSPRDRENYGYTF.

The table lists this clonotype with a few counts. The gene calls are TRBV6-1 and TRBJ2-5; D may be TRBD1 (5 bases). CDR1 and CDR2 from the germline V gene are MNHNS and SASEGT. V lost 4 bases, J lost 5 bases, and 8 bases lay in between. This CDR3 spans 12 amino acids. This CDR3 is CASSVNRETQYF. CDR3 bases: TGTGCCAGCAGTGTCAACAGGGAGACCCAGTACTTC.

This clonotype was recorded at least ten times. The chain joins TRBV20-1 to TRBJ2-7; no clear D gene. Germline values: CDR1 DFQATT, CDR2 SNEGSKA (reference sequence). The CDR3 runs 13 residues. V was cut by 6 bases and J by 0 bases, with 12 bases left in between. The chain's CDR3 is CSARFGHSYEQYF. The CDR3 DNA is TGCAGTGCCCGATTCGGGCACTCCTACGAGCAGTACTTC.

The sample holds a few counts of this clonotype. The rearrangement joins TRBV28 to TRBJ2-5, with no clear D. Germline lookup yields CDR1 MDHEN and CDR2 SYDVKM. V was shortened by 5 bases and J by 1 base, with 11 bases between the two germline ends. This CDR3 has 14 residues. This CDR3 is CASSPPGTQETQYF. CDR3 in DNA: TGTGCCAGCAGTCCCCCAGGTACCCAAGAGACCCAGTACTTC.